The 17 T cell receptor beta chains below were found in one sample sequenced in a study of cytomegalovirus exposure and HLA in healthy donors. Amplification used 60 Vbeta primers and 13 Jbeta primers. The protocol was immunoSEQ multiplex PCR, while the TCRdb copy is restricted to in-frame clones and leaves out a portion. The sample records fewer than 200,000 clones, roughly 84% being singletons. The material sequenced was PBMCs. These receptors were collected from a male donor in good health and CMV-seronegative.

V gene TRBV28 combines with J gene TRBJ1-1; D unresolved. Germline V gene data show CDR1 as MDHEN and CDR2 as SYDVKM. The CDR3 totals 15 residues. V was clipped by 5 bases and J by 0 bases, with 13 bases between them. CDR3 region: CASSGLSNMNTEAFF. The DNA for the CDR3 is TGTGCCAGCAGTGGACTCAGCAACATGAACACTGAAGCTTTCTTT.

The V call is TRBV19, the J call TRBJ1-5; TRBD1 matches at 10 bases. The V segment lost 5 bases and the J segment 7 bases; nucleotides outside the gene matches: 8. The CDR3 runs 15 residues. Germline assignment: CDR1 LNHDA and CDR2 SQIVND (reference sequence). CDR3 DNA: TGTGCCAGTAGTCTACACGGGACAGGGGACCAGCCCCAGCATTTT. This codes for CASSLHGTGDQPQHF.

In this sample, this clone turned up once. The chain links TRBV5-1 to TRBJ1-4, with D maybe TRBD1 (6 bases). Germline V gives CDR1 SGHRS, CDR2 YFSETQ. The CDR3 spans 14 residues. Between the trimmed V and J ends, which lost 4 bases and 3 bases, there was a span of 10 bases. The CDR3 region has the DNA TGCGCCAGCAGCCCAACAGGGCCTAATGAAAAACTGTTTTTT. Residues: CASSPTGPNEKLFF.

The chain uses TRBV7-9 and TRBJ2-7; 7 bases map to TRBD1. The CDR3 runs to 14 residues. Germline V gene sequence: CDR1 SEHNR, CDR2 FQNEAQ (reference sequence). J gave up 2 bases and V 5 bases, and 6 bases lay outside the gene matches. CDR3 region: CASSPEGTAYEQYF. CDR3 DNA sequence: TGTGCCAGCAGCCCAGAAGGGACAGCCTACGAGCAGTACTTC.

The chain employs TRBV19 and TRBJ2-3; D perhaps matches TRBD2 (5 bases). Germline CDR1 is LNHDA and CDR2 is SQIVND (reference sequence). The CDR3 runs to 15 residues. With 5 bases removed from V and 4 bases from J, the gap between germline ends came to 16 bases. In DNA form, the CDR3 reads TGTGCCAGTAGTTATTCAAGGGCCGGGGCAGATACGCAGTATTTT. Amino acid sequence: CASSYSRAGADTQYF.

This clone was found once. This chain joins TRBV6-1 and TRBJ1-4; tentatively, D is TRBD1 (6 bases). V lost 6 bases to trimming and J lost 7 bases, with 6 bases between them. Germline V gene data show CDR1 as MNHNS and CDR2 as SASEGT. The CDR3 sequence is 11 residues long. CDR3 region: CASRDSEKLFF. The CDR3 nucleotides are TGTGCCAGCAGGGACAGTGAAAAACTGTTTTTT.

This clone was picked up one time. V is TRBV11-2 and J is TRBJ2-7; D is uncertain. The CDR3 consists of 15 residues. Germline CDR1 SGHAT, CDR2 FQNNGV. Trimming took off 4 bases at V and 5 bases at J, with 18 bases between the two ends. The CDR3 is CASSYPVVTVNEQYF. The CDR3 nucleotides read TGTGCCAGCAGCTACCCGGTCGTAACTGTGAACGAGCAGTACTTC.

J is TRBJ1-5 and V is TRBV19; possibly TRBD1 for D (6 bases). CDR3 length equals 13 residues. Per the germline V gene, CDR1 is LNHDA and CDR2 is SQIVND (reference sequence). V was shortened by 6 bases and J by 5 bases, with 11 bases between the two germline ends. For the CDR3, the DNA is TGTGCCAGTAGCTGGACAGCGTATCAGCCCCAGCATTTT. This codes for CASSWTAYQPQHF.

The J gene is TRBJ1-1, the V gene TRBV28; TRBD1 matches 7 bases. V lost 8 bases, J lost 0 bases, and 6 bases stayed unmatched. The germline V gene has CDR1 MDHEN and CDR2 SYDVKM. CDR3 length equals 14 residues. The CDR3 reads CASGRQGLNTEAFF. The DNA of the CDR3 is TGTGCCAGCGGGAGACAGGGTTTGAACACTGAAGCTTTCTTT.

This chain joins TRBV7-9 and TRBJ2-1; D is possibly TRBD1 (8 bases). Per the germline V gene, CDR1 is SEHNR and CDR2 is FQNEAQ (reference sequence). Trimming stripped 5 bases from V and 2 bases from J, with 16 bases between. The CDR3 is 16 amino acids. This CDR3 reads CASSPRGGQAYNEQFF. CDR3 in DNA: TGTGCCAGCAGCCCTAGGGGGGGACAGGCCTACAATGAGCAGTTCTTC.

The CDR3 nucleotides are TGTGCCAGCCCACTACGGGACTGGGGCTACGAGCAGTACTTC. Encoded protein: CASPLRDWGYEQYF. This chain uses TRBV19 with TRBJ2-5; TRBD2 is a possible D gene (6 bases). The J call may be mistaken, given a closer DNA end match to TRBJ2-7. Germline V gene data show CDR1 as LNHDA and CDR2 as SQIVND (reference sequence). The CDR3 totals 14 residues.

A few counts support this clone. V gene TRBV29-1 combines with J gene TRBJ2-1; 10 bases align to TRBD2. The CDR3 is 16 amino acids. V trimming: 4 bases; J trimming: 5 bases; junction bases outside the gene matches: 11. Germline loops: CDR1 SQVTM, CDR2 ANQGSEA. The CDR3 nucleotides are TGCAGCGTTGCTGACGGGGGACTAGCGATTAACAATGAGCAGTTCTTC. Translated, it gives CSVADGGLAINNEQFF.

This chain uses TRBV5-4 with TRBJ2-7, with 14 bases fitting TRBD2. V lost 4 bases to trimming and J lost 5 bases; unmatched junction nucleotides: 2. CDR3 size: 14 residues. Germline V lookup: CDR1 SGHNT, CDR2 YYREEE (reference sequence). DNA of the CDR3: TGTGCCAGCAGCCAGGGACTAGCGGGGGACGAGCAGTACTTC. This codes for CASSQGLAGDEQYF.

This sequence joins TRBV10-3 and TRBJ2-2; 9 positions match TRBD1. Germline CDR1 and CDR2: ENHRY and SYGVKD. J gave up 3 bases and V 2 bases, and 4 bases lay outside the gene matches. The CDR3 length is 16 residues. The CDR3 region is CAISERGQGYTGELFF. CDR3 sequence (DNA): TGTGCCATCAGTGAGAGAGGACAGGGGTACACCGGGGAGCTGTTTTTT.

The chain is built from TRBV19 and TRBJ2-5; possibly TRBD1 for D (5 bases). This CDR3 is 13 amino acids long. Between the trimmed V and J ends, which lost 5 bases and 1 base, there was a span of 8 bases. CDR1 and CDR2 (germline): LNHDA, SQIVND (reference sequence). The CDR3 bases are TGTGCCAGTAGTTTGGGGCGCCAAGAGACCCAGTACTTC. It encodes CASSLGRQETQYF.

V is TRBV7-3 and J is TRBJ2-5; 8 nucleotides agree with TRBD2. Germline values: CDR1 SGHTA, CDR2 FQGTGA. The CDR3 runs to 13 residues. J lost 5 bases, V lost 9 bases, and 8 bases had no gene match. The CDR3 coding sequence is TGTGCCAGTGGGACTAGTTATGGGGAGACCCAGTACTTC. Residues: CASGTSYGETQYF.

The sample holds a few counts of this clone. The chain couples TRBV5-1 to TRBJ1-1; D might be TRBD1 (6 bases). The germline V gene has CDR1 SGHRS and CDR2 YFSETQ. The CDR3 contains 13 residues. Between the trimmed V and J ends, which lost 4 bases and 3 bases, there was a span of 10 bases. The CDR3 bases are TGCGCCAGCAGCAGACAGGCGGACACTGAAGCTTTCTTT. It codes for CASSRQADTEAFF. Variable domain in full (rest from reference TRBV5-1 and TRBJ1-1): KAGVTQTPRYLIKTRGQQVTLSCSPISGHRSVSWYQQTPGQGLQFLFEYFSETQRNKGNFPGRFSGRQFSNSRSEMNVSTLELGDSALYLCASSRQADTEAFFGQGTRLTVV.